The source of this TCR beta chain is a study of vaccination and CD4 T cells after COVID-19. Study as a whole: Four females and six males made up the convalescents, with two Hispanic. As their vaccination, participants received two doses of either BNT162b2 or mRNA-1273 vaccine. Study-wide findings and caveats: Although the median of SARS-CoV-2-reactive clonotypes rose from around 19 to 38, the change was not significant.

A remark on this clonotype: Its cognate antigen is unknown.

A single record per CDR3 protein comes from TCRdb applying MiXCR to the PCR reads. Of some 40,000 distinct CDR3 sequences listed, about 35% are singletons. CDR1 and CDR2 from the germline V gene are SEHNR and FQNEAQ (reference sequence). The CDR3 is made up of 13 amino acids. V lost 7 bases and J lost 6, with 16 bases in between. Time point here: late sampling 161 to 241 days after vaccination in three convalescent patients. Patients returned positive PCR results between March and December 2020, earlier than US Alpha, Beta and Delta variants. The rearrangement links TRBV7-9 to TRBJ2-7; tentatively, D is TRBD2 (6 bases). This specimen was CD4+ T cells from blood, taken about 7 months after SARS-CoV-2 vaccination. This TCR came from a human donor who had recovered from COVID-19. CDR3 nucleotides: TGTGCCAGCAACACCCCCGGGCGGGGCGAGCAGTACTTC. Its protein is CASNTPGRGEQYF.